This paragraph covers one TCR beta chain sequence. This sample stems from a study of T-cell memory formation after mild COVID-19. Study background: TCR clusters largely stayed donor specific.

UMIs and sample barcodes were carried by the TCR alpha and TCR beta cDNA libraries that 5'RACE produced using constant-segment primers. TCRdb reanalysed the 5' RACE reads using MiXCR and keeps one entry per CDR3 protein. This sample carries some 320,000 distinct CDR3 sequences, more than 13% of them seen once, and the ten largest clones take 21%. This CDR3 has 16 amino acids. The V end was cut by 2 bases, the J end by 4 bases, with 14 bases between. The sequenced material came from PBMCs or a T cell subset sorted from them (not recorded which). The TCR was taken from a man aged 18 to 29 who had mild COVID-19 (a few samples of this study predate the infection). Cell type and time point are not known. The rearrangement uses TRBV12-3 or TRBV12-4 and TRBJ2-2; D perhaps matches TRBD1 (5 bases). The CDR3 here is CASSLPQGIPTGELFF. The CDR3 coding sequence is TGTGCCAGCAGTTTACCCCAGGGAATTCCCACCGGGGAGCTGTTTTTT.